The 30 T cell receptor beta chains reported below all come from one sample, sequenced in a study of Ad26.COV2.S vaccination and SARS-CoV-2 variants. Profiled with immunoSEQ multiplex PCR; TCRdb holds only in-frame clones, not every one. The sample has about 400,000 clones, around 89% seen once. Treatment noted: over 15 received Ad26.COV2.S at low or high dose, single or two shots; 5 received placebo; per-sample allocation not given. Sampling happened 63 days after the first vaccine or placebo injection. The sequenced sample was peripheral blood, obtained in a trial of Ad26.COV2.S vaccine versus placebo. The receptors originated from a person between 18 and 60 years old who received the Ad26.COV2.S COVID-19 vaccine or a placebo.

The chain recombines TRBV24-1 with TRBJ1-2; D is uncertain. Germline-derived CDR1 and CDR2 are KGHDR and SFDVKD. V lost 4 bases and J 7 bases, leaving 15 bases between the germline ends. The CDR3 totals 14 residues. The CDR3 coding sequence is TGTGCCACCAGTGACCCCGGGAGGGATCGTGGCTACACCTTC. This sequence encodes CATSDPGRDRGYTF.

This sequence joins TRBV5-1 and TRBJ1-1, with D tentatively TRBD1 (6 bases). The V and J ends lost 0 bases and 2 bases respectively, with 11 bases between them. CDR1 is SGHRS and CDR2 is YFSETQ in the germline V gene. The length of the CDR3 is 15 residues. CDR3 in amino acids: CASSLARQVNTEAFF. Written as DNA, the CDR3 is TGCGCCAGCAGCTTGGCCAGACAGGTCAACACTGAAGCTTTCTTT.

The gene calls are TRBV19 and TRBJ2-1, with D possibly TRBD1 on 5 matching bases. V shed 10 bases and J shed 5 bases, with 12 bases lying between them. This CDR3 contains 12 residues. Germline assignment: CDR1 LNHDA and CDR2 SQIVND (reference sequence). The CDR3 DNA reads TGTGCCACCAAGGGGCTCAACAATGAGCAGTTCTTC. Translating gives CATKGLNNEQFF.

The sample holds many counts of this clone. The V and J genes are TRBV6-1 and TRBJ1-2; 9 nucleotides match TRBD1. Germline V CDR1 and CDR2: MNHNS, SASEGT. This CDR3 has 14 residues. Losses at the gene ends were 3 bases for V and 3 bases for J; bases not matched to a gene: 2. The CDR3 loop is CASSEGDRDYGYTF. CDR3 sequence (DNA): TGTGCCAGCAGTGAGGGGGACAGGGACTATGGCTACACCTTC.

The sample holds one count of this clone. The chain uses TRBV28 and TRBJ2-5, with D uncertain. Germline assignment: CDR1 MDHEN and CDR2 SYDVKM. Trimming stripped 2 bases from V and 2 bases from J, with 9 bases between. This CDR3 contains 14 residues. The CDR3 protein is CASSLKLLQETQYF. The CDR3 nucleotides are TGTGCCAGCAGTTTAAAACTTCTACAAGAGACCCAGTACTTC.

V and J are TRBV15 and TRBJ2-1, with 10 nucleotides matching TRBD2. Per germline, CDR1 LNHNV and CDR2 YYDKDF (reference sequence). The CDR3 is 16 amino acids. Trimming removed 1 base from V and 2 bases from J; junction bases left unmatched: 2. CDR3 loop: CATSRGTSGTYNEQFF. The CDR3 nucleotides read TGTGCCACCAGCAGAGGGACTAGCGGAACCTACAATGAGCAGTTCTTC. Full variable domain (remainder filled in from reference TRBV15 and TRBJ2-1): DAMVIQNPRYQVTQFGKPVTLSCSQTLNHNVMYWYQQKSSQAPKLLFHYYDKDFNNEADTPDNFQSRRPNTSFCFLDIRSPGLGDTAMYLCATSRGTSGTYNEQFFGPGTRLTVL.

The V and J genes are TRBV11-1 and TRBJ2-7; no reliable D call. The CDR3 length is 13 residues. The V end lost 5 bases, the J end lost 0 bases, and 8 bases lay between the germline ends. Germline V gene data show CDR1 as SGHAT and CDR2 as FQDESV (reference sequence). In nucleotides, the CDR3 is TGTGCCAGCAGCCCCAGGAGCTCCTACGAGCAGTACTTC. This translates into CASSPRSSYEQYF. The variable domain in full, with the rest retrieved from reference TRBV11-1 and TRBJ2-7, is EAEVAQSPRYKITEKSQAVAFWCDPISGHATLYWYRQILGQGPELLVQFQDESVVDDSQLPKDRFSAERLKGVDSTLKIQPAELGDSAMYLCASSPRSSYEQYFGPGTRLTVT.

The chain carries TRBV12-3 or TRBV12-4 and TRBJ2-1, with D possibly TRBD2 on 6 matching bases. This CDR3 contains 13 residues. The V end was cut by 6 bases, the J end by 9 bases, with 15 bases between. Here the CDR3 DNA reads TGTGCCAGCAGCAGGGAGACTAGTGCTGAGCAGTTCTTC. Amino acids: CASSRETSAEQFF.

The chain uses TRBV9 and TRBJ2-2; D not resolved. The CDR3 spans 13 residues. Germline CDR1 and CDR2: SGDLS and YYNGEE. Trimming shortened V by 3 bases and J by 1 base, and 4 bases separated the two germline ends. The CDR3 loop reads CASSGRNTGELFF. CDR3 bases: TGTGCCAGCAGCGGGAGGAACACCGGGGAGCTGTTTTTT.

This rearrangement joins TRBV3-1 (or the pseudogene TRBV3-2) to TRBJ1-6; 8 nucleotides line up with TRBD1. The CDR3 runs 15 residues. The germline gives CDR1 LGHDT, CDR2 YNNKEL (reference sequence). The ends lost 4 bases at V and 10 bases at J; junction bases unmatched: 9. The chain's CDR3 is CASSPFGQGESPLHF. The CDR3 DNA sequence: TGTGCCAGCAGCCCCTTTGGACAGGGTGAATCACCCCTCCACTTT.

This clone was seen a single time. The chain joins TRBV9 to TRBJ2-7; tentative D call: TRBD2 (5 bases). V was pared by 4 bases and J by 3 bases, with 14 bases between. The CDR3 totals 14 residues. The germline CDR1 and CDR2 sequences are SGDLS and YYNGEE. This chain's CDR3 is CASSPGLESYEQYF. The CDR3, as DNA: TGTGCCAGCAGCCCAGGACTGGAAAGCTACGAGCAGTACTTC. The full variable domain, rest sourced from reference TRBV9 and TRBJ2-7, is DSGVTQTPKHLITATGQRVTLRCSPRSGDLSVYWYQQSLDQGLQFLIQYYNGEERAKGNILERFSAQQFPDLHSELNLSSLELGDSALYFCASSPGLESYEQYFGPGTRLTVT.

The V gene is TRBV5-1, the J gene TRBJ2-1; 7 positions match TRBD2. J was trimmed by 0 bases and V by 4 bases; bases with no gene match: 10. Germline CDR1 reads SGHRS; CDR2 reads YFSETQ. The CDR3 sequence is 17 residues long. The CDR3 loop reads CASSLGAGSSSYNEQFF. The CDR3 DNA reads TGCGCCAGCAGCCTAGGAGCGGGGTCGAGCTCCTACAATGAGCAGTTCTTC.

V is TRBV6-5 and J is TRBJ2-2; D call uncertain. Germline V gives CDR1 MNHEY, CDR2 SVGAGI. Trimming stripped 6 bases from V and 3 bases from J, with 11 bases between. The CDR3 extends over 14 amino acids. Here the CDR3 reads CASSLTDYTGELFF. The CDR3 bases are TGTGCCAGCAGCTTGACTGATTACACCGGGGAGCTGTTTTTT.

The chain uses TRBV6-6 and TRBJ2-1, with 7 bases identical to TRBD2. Germline V lookup: CDR1 MNHNY, CDR2 SVGAGI (reference sequence). The ends lost 1 base at V and 7 bases at J; junction bases unmatched: 7. This CDR3 region has 15 residues. CDR3 DNA: TGTGCCAGCAGTTACTTGGGGGGAGGGCCGAATGAGCAGTTCTTC. Translation: CASSYLGGGPNEQFF.

The rearrangement uses TRBV9 and TRBJ1-6; D uncertain. The germline V and J ends were trimmed by 1 base and 7 bases, with 9 bases remaining between them. The germline CDR1 and CDR2 sequences are SGDLS and YYNGEE. This CDR3 contains 14 residues. CDR3 coding DNA: TGTGCCAGCAGCGTAAACTCCCAAAATTCACCCCTCCACTTT. Residues: CASSVNSQNSPLHF.

The chain has TRBV7-9 and TRBJ1-1; weak D call: TRBD1 (6 bases). Germline V CDR1 and CDR2: SEHNR, FQNEAQ (reference sequence). With 0 bases removed from V and 3 bases from J, the gap between germline ends came to 14 bases. The CDR3 is 16 amino acids. The chain's CDR3 is CASSLATGQPHTEAFF. In DNA form, the CDR3 reads TGTGCCAGCAGCTTAGCCACAGGGCAACCCCACACTGAAGCTTTCTTT.

V gene TRBV15 combines with J gene TRBJ1-3; D call uncertain. This CDR3 has 15 amino acids. Trimming removed 0 bases at V and 7 bases at J, with 13 bases between. The germline V gene encodes CDR1 LNHNV and CDR2 YYDKDF (reference sequence). CDR3 amino acids: CATSRDGGRVNTIYF. CDR3 nucleotides: TGTGCCACCAGCAGAGATGGTGGCCGAGTGAACACCATATATTTT.

V usage is TRBV7-8 and J usage is TRBJ1-3, with D hard to call. Germline CDR1 is SGHVS and CDR2 is FQNEAQ. The CDR3 totals 16 residues. V was cut by 6 bases and J by 4 bases, with 19 bases left in between. CDR3 DNA: TGTGCCAGCAGAGCTACTGGACGAACCCCGGGAAACACCATATATTTT. Its protein product is CASRATGRTPGNTIYF.

Here the CDR3 reads CASADSGLLEQYF. Here the CDR3 DNA reads TGTGCCAGCGCCGACAGCGGTTTATTGGAGCAGTACTTC. J is TRBJ2-7 and V is TRBV6-5; D may be TRBD1 or TRBD2 (5 bases each). The V gene lost 8 bases and the J gene lost 7 bases, with 18 bases spanning the gap. Germline CDR1 MNHEY, CDR2 SVGAGI. The CDR3 totals 13 residues.

The rearrangement links TRBV3-1 (or the pseudogene TRBV3-2) to TRBJ1-2; the match to TRBD1 covers 7 bases. Trimming cost V 3 bases and J 8 bases; bases outside gene matches: 6. The CDR3 contains 13 residues. Germline CDR1 LGHDT, CDR2 YNNKEL (reference sequence). In nucleotides, the CDR3 is TGTGCCAGCAGCCACGGACAGGTCCCGGGCTACACCTTC. It translates to CASSHGQVPGYTF.

This rearrangement joins TRBV7-6 to TRBJ2-2; D gene unclear. Looked up from germline, CDR1 is SGHVS and CDR2 is FNYEAQ. V lost 2 bases and J 4 bases, leaving 14 bases between the germline ends. There are 16 residues in the CDR3. The CDR3 DNA reads as TGTGCCAGCAGCTTATCGGTGGGCAGTATCACCGGGGAGCTGTTTTTT. This encodes CASSLSVGSITGELFF. The full variable domain, with the rest looked up from reference TRBV7-6 and TRBJ2-2, is GAGVSQSPRYKVTKRGQDVALRCDPISGHVSLYWYRQALGQGPEFLTYFNYEAQQDKSGLPNDRFSAERPEGSISTLTIQRTEQRDSAMYRCASSLSVGSITGELFFGEGSRLTVL.

The chain carries TRBV28 and TRBJ2-7; 9 bases map to TRBD1. The CDR3 spans 14 residues. Germline values: CDR1 MDHEN, CDR2 SYDVKM. Trimming at V came to 6 bases and at J to 5 bases, leaving 8 bases not matched to a gene. Here the CDR3 reads CASSTDRGRHEQYF. The DNA for the CDR3 is TGTGCCAGCAGCACGGACAGGGGACGGCACGAGCAGTACTTC.

About this clone itself: A junction boundary mismatches the germline segment, possibly from a read error. The chain couples TRBV5-1 to TRBJ1-1, with 9 nucleotides matching TRBD1. The V gene's germline CDR1 is SGHRS and CDR2 YFSETQ. This CDR3 contains 14 residues. In DNA, the CDR3 is TGCGCCAGCAGCTTGGCCAGGGACAGGGCCCTTCTTATCTTT. Translation: CASSLARDRALLIF.

With respect to this clone: The sample has other DNA sequences that encode this CDR3 too. The chain joins TRBV12-3 or TRBV12-4 to TRBJ2-7, with TRBD1 matching over 7 bases. The CDR3 contains 13 residues. V lost 3 bases and J lost 3; bases outside the gene matches: 2. As DNA, the CDR3 is TGTGCCAGCAGTTTGGGACAGAGCTACGAGCAGTACTTC. This sequence encodes CASSLGQSYEQYF.

CDR3 in amino acids: CASSVSRTGGNYGYTF. For the CDR3, the DNA is TGTGCCAGCAGCGTATCACGGACAGGGGGCAACTATGGCTACACCTTC. The V and J genes are TRBV9 and TRBJ1-2; 11 bases map to TRBD1. Germline V gene lookup returns CDR1 SGDLS and CDR2 YYNGEE. The CDR3 length is 16 residues. V lost 1 base and J lost 2; bases outside the gene matches: 4.

V gene TRBV3-1 (or the pseudogene TRBV3-2) combines with J gene TRBJ2-1; TRBD2 matches 7 bases. V lost 6 bases to trimming and J lost 9 bases; unmatched junction nucleotides: 14. Germline-derived CDR1 and CDR2 are LGHDT and YNNKEL (reference sequence). The CDR3 covers 15 residues. CDR3 sequence reads: CASSPARGSFGEQFF. For the CDR3, the DNA is TGTGCCAGCAGTCCCGCTCGCGGGAGTTTCGGTGAGCAGTTCTTC.

The DNA for the CDR3 is TGTGCCAGCACTACAGGGGGGTACACCGGGGAGCTGTTTTTT. Translating it yields CASTTGGYTGELFF. The chain has TRBV6-1 and TRBJ2-2; 8 bases agree with TRBD1. Trimming cost V 7 bases and J 3 bases; bases outside gene matches: 4. CDR3 length: 14 residues. The germline CDR1 and CDR2 sequences are MNHNS and SASEGT.

The chain is built from TRBV11-3 and TRBJ2-7; the D gene could be TRBD1 or TRBD2 (7 bases each). This CDR3 region has 11 residues. Germline V gene sequence: CDR1 SGHNT, CDR2 YENEEA. V dropped 7 bases and J dropped 7 bases, with 11 bases sitting between them. The DNA for the CDR3 is TGTGCCAGCACCCAGGGGGGGGAGCAGTACTTC. Protein: CASTQGGEQYF.

The chain links TRBV7-3 to TRBJ2-6; perhaps TRBD2 as D (7 bases). Trimming removed 2 bases from V and 1 base from J, with 15 bases in between. Germline V gene data show CDR1 as SGHTA and CDR2 as FQGTGA. The CDR3 totals 18 residues. The CDR3 DNA follows: TGTGCCAGCAGCTTAGGGGGGGCCCTGGGATCTGGGGCCAACGTCCTGACTTTC. Translation gives CASSLGGALGSGANVLTF.

This chain links TRBV2 with TRBJ2-1; 10 nucleotides align to TRBD2. In germline, CDR1 is SNHLY, CDR2 FYNNEI. This CDR3 contains 13 residues. J was trimmed by 3 bases and V by 9 bases; bases with no gene match: 2. Here the CDR3 reads CARAGGDYNEQFF. CDR3 DNA: TGTGCCAGAGCGGGAGGGGACTACAATGAGCAGTTCTTC.